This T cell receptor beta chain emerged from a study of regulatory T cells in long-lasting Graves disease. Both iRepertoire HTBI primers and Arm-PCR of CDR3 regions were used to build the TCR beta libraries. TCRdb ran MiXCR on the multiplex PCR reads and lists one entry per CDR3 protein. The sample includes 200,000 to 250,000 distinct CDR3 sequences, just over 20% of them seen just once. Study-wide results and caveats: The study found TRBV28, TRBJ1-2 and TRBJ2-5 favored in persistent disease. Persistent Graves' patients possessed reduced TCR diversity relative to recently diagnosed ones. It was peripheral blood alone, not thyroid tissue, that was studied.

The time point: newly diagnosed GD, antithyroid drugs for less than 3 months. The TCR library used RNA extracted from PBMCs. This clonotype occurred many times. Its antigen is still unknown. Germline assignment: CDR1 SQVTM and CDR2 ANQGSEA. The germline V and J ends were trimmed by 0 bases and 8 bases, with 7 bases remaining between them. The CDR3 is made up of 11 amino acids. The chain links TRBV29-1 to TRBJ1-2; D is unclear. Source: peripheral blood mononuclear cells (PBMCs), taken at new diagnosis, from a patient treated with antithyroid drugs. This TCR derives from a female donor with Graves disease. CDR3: CSVEETGGYTF. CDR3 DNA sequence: TGCAGCGTTGAAGAAACTGGGGGCTACACCTTC.